The entry below describes one T cell receptor (beta chain). Its specificity is not known. Noted time point: newly diagnosed GD, antithyroid drugs for less than 3 months. The TCR library was made from RNA extracted from PBMCs. The sample originates from a study of regulatory T cells in long-lasting Graves disease. Findings of the study overall: Persistent-disease Graves' patients showed less TCR diversity than new cases. Favoring TRBV28, TRBJ1-2 and TRBJ2-5 was a feature seen in persistent disease.

HTBI primers from iRepertoire and Arm-PCR of CDR3 regions yielded the TCR beta libraries. TCRdb re-derived calls from the multiplex PCR reads in MiXCR, one entry per CDR3 protein. The sample carries fewer than 550,000 distinct CDR3 sequences, roughly 15% recorded once. Germline values: CDR1 SGHDT, CDR2 YYEEEE. V shed 0 bases and J shed 8 bases, with 6 bases lying between them. CDR3 length: 12 residues. The same data also went into a second study, on T cells in Graves' hyperthyroidism and ophthalmopathy. That source reports: Ophthalmopathy was model-predicted a median roughly 6.2 months pre-onset.

This clonotype was obtained from a woman under 30 with Graves disease. The J gene is TRBJ2-1, the V gene TRBV5-6; D gene unclear. The source was peripheral blood mononuclear cells (PBMCs), collected at new diagnosis, from a patient treated with antithyroid drugs. The CDR3 protein is CASSLEGHEQFF. Here the CDR3 DNA reads TGTGCCAGCAGCTTGGAGGGTCATGAGCAGTTCTTC.